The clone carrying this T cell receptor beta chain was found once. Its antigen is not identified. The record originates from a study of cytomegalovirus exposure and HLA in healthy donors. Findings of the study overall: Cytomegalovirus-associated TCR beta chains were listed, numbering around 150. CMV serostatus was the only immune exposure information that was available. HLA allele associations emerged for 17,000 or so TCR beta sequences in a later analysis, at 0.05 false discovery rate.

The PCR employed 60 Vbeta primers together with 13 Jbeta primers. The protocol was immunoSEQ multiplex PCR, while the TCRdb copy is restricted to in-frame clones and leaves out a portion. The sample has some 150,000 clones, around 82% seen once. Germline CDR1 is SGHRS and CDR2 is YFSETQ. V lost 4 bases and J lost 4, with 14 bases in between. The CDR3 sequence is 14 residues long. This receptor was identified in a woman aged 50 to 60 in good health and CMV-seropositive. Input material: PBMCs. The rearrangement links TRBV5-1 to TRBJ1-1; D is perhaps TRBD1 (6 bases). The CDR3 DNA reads TGCGCCAGCAGCGCGGGGGCGGATGGCACTGAAGCTTTCTTT. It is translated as CASSAGADGTEAFF.